The present T cell receptor beta chain was sequenced within a study of control samples from healthy donors and cancer patients. Repertoires were generated with immunoSEQ multiplex PCR, while TCRdb's copy carries only in-frame clones and drops some. The sample carries about 140,000 clones, about 86% recorded once. Germline V gene sequence: CDR1 MDHEN, CDR2 SYDVKM. The CDR3 sequence is 14 residues long. Trimming took off 3 bases at V and 10 bases at J, with 13 bases between the two ends. Sequenced material: blood. The source of this sequence is a man aged 18 to 29 in good health. The chain combines TRBV28 with TRBJ1-6, with a weak D call TRBD1 (5 bases). The CDR3 DNA is TGTGCCAGCAGTTTCCGGGGGATGAGGTCACCCCTCCACTTT. Residues: CASSFRGMRSPLHF.